This TCR beta chain was sequenced in a study of blood T cell repertoires in COVID-19. Overall study context: PBMCs, B-cell-depleted T cells, or T cells provided the cDNA or gDNA that made up the material.

The protocol was immunoSEQ multiplex PCR, while the TCRdb copy is restricted to in-frame clones and leaves out a portion. The data show approximately 160,000 clones, with roughly 86% seen just once and around 7.6% held by the top ten. Germline CDR1 reads MNHEY; CDR2 reads SVGEGT. Trimming took 2 bases from V and 2 from J; bases not matched to a gene: 1. The CDR3 is 14 residues long. Specimen: peripheral blood. This TCR was sampled from a man in his forties who had recovered from COVID-19. The chain joins TRBV6-2 or TRBV6-3 to TRBJ2-3, with 7 positions matching TRBD2. CDR3 amino acids: CASSYRDYTDTQYF. The CDR3 bases are TGTGCCAGCAGTTACCGGGACTACACAGATACGCAGTATTTT.